A selection of T cell receptor beta chains follows, all from one sample in a study of shared clonotypes between healthy human individuals. TCRdb keeps only in-frame clones here, not all; method: immunoSEQ multiplex PCR. Counted here are 2 million to 2.5 million clones, 80% to 95% occurring once; the ten biggest clones make up about 0.39%. The material sequenced was naive CD4+ T cells from PBMCs. The receptors were gathered from a young man in good health. Some clones in this sample may be carry-over from other donors' samples. Each CDR3 is given with its conserved first and last residue. The order of the fields is D gene, J gene, V gene, clone size, CDR3 protein, CDR3 DNA. The D gene is left open where the match is weak. Size tells how often a clone was seen (once, few, many) or the class of an expanded clone, and some rows leave it out.

NA | TRBJ1-5 | TRBV4-1 | NA | CASSQDREAAQPQHF | TGCGCCAGCAGCCAAGACAGGGAGGCGGCTCAGCCCCAGCATTTT
NA | TRBJ2-7 | TRBV11-2 | NA | CASSLRGGLPYEQYF | TGTGCCAGCAGCCTGAGGGGGGGGCTTCCCTACGAGCAGTACTTC
NA | TRBJ1-5 | TRBV11-2 | NA | CASSSWLDQPQHF | TGTGCCAGCAGCTCCTGGCTGGACCAGCCCCAGCATTTT
NA | TRBJ2-7 | TRBV5-1 | NA | CASSFGVGRTYEQYF | TGCGCCAGCAGCTTTGGTGTTGGAAGAACCTACGAGCAGTACTTC
NA | TRBJ2-7 | TRBV2 | once | CASRAFGFYEQYF | TGTGCTAGCAGGGCGTTTGGATTCTACGAGCAGTACTTC
TRBD2 | TRBJ2-7 | TRBV27 | NA | CASSALAGGTYEQYF | TGTGCCAGCAGTGCCCTAGCGGGAGGGACCTACGAGCAGTACTTC
NA | TRBJ1-1 | TRBV11-2 | NA | CASSFEFWLEAFF | TGTGCCAGCAGCTTCGAGTTTTGGCTGGAAGCTTTCTTT
TRBD1 | TRBJ2-4 | TRBV4-2 | NA | CASSQGGVGGLIQYF | TGTGCCAGCAGCCAAGGAGGGGTAGGGGGCCTTATTCAGTACTTC
NA | TRBJ1-4 | TRBV5-8 | NA | CASSPVLQSVATNEKLFF | TGTGCCAGCAGCCCCGTGCTACAGTCTGTTGCAACTAATGAAAAACTGTTTTTT
TRBD2 | TRBJ2-7 | TRBV25-1 | NA | CASSEGLAGALHEQYF | TGTGCCAGCAGTGAAGGCCTAGCGGGAGCCTTGCACGAGCAGTACTTC
TRBD1 | TRBJ1-4 | TRBV29-1 | NA | CSVAGTDEKLFF | TGCAGCGTGGCCGGGACAGATGAAAAACTGTTTTTT
NA | TRBJ1-6 | TRBV4-2 | NA | CASSQDWIGANYSPLHF | TGTGCCAGCAGCCAAGATTGGATCGGGGCAAACTATTCACCCCTCCACTTT
TRBD1 | TRBJ2-7 | TRBV5-1 | once | CASSSLLQGAEKREQYF | TGCGCCAGCAGCTCACTCCTACAGGGGGCAGAGAAACGCGAGCAGTACTTC
NA | TRBJ1-5 | TRBV6-7 | NA | CASSRPRDKSSNQPQHF | TGTGCCAGCAGTCGACCCCGGGACAAAAGTAGCAATCAGCCCCAGCATTTT